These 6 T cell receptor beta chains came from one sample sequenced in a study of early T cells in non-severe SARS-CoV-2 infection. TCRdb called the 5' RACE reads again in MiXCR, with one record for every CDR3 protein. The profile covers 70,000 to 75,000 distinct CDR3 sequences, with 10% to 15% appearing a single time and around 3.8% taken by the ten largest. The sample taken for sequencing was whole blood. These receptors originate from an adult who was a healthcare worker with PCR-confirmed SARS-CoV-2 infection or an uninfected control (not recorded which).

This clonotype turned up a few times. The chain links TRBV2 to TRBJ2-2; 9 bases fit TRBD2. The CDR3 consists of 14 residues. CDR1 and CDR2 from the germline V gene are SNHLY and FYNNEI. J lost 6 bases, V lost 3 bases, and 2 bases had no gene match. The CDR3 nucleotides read TGTGCCAGCAGTGATAGCGGGAGAGCCGGGGAGCTGTTTTTT. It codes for CASSDSGRAGELFF.

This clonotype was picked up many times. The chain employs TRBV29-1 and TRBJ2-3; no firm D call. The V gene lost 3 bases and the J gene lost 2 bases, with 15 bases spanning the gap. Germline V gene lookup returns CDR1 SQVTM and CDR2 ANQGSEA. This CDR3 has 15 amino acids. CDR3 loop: CSVEGSRTITDTQYF. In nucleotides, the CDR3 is TGCAGCGTTGAGGGCTCGCGAACAATCACAGATACGCAGTATTTT.

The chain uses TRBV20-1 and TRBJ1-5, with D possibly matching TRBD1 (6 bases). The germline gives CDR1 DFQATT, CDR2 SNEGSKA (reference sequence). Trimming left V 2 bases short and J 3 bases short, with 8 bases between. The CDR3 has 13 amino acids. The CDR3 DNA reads TGCAGTGCTAGATCAGGGGTCAATCAGCCCCAGCATTTT. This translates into CSARSGVNQPQHF.

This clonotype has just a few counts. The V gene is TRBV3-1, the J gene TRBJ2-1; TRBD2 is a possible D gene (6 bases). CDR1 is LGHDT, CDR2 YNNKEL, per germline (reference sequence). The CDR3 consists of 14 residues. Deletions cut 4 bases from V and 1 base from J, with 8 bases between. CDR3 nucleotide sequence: TGTGCCAGCAGCCGGGGGACTTCCTACAATGAGCAGTTCTTC. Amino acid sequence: CASSRGTSYNEQFF.

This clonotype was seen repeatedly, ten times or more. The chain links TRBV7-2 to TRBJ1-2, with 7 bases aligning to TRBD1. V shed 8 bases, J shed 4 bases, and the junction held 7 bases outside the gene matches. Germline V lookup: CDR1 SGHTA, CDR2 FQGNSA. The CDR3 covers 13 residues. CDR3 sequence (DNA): TGTGCCAGCGCTGCGGGACAGAGCTATGGCTACACCTTC. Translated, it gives CASAAGQSYGYTF.

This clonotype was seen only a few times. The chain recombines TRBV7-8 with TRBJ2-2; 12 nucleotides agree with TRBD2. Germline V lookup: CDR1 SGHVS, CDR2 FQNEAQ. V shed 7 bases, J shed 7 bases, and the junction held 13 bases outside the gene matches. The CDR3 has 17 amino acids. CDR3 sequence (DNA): TGTGCCAGCAAGGGGGGCGCTAGCGGGAGGGCCGTCGGGGAGCTGTTTTTT. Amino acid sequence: CASKGGASGRAVGELFF.